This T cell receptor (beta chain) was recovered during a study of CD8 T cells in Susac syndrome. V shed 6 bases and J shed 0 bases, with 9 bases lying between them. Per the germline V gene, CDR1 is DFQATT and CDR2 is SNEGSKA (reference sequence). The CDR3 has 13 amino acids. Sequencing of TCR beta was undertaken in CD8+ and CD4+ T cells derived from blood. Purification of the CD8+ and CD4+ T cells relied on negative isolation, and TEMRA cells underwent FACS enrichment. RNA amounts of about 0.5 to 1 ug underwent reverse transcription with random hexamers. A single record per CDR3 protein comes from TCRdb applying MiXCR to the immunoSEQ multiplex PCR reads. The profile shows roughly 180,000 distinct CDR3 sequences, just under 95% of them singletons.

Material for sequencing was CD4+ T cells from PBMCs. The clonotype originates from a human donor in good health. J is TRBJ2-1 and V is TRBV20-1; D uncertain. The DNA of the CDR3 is TGCAGTGCAAGTCTGAGCTCCTACAATGAGCAGTTCTTC. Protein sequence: CSASLSSYNEQFF.